This T cell receptor (beta chain) was sequenced during a study of CD8 T cells in Susac syndrome (dated by TCRdb to the late 2010s). The study in broad terms: Whether CD8+ T cell activation and differentiation in Susac syndrome was antigen driven was tested using repertoire sequencing. General conclusions and limits of the study: The number of individuals in the TCR sequencing and HLA analysis was acknowledged as relatively small.

Peripheral blood CD8+ and CD4+ T cells from healthy donors, Susac syndrome patients and multiple sclerosis patients were profiled by high-throughput TCR beta sequencing. Healthy donors were included as age- and sex-matched controls. Bulk CD8+ and CD4+ T cells were purified by magnetic negative isolation, while CD8+ TEMRA cells were enriched using FACS. Blood was drawn into EDTA tubes, processed within 24 hours, and PBMCs were isolated by density gradient centrifugation. PBMCs intended for TCR sequencing were cryopreserved in liquid nitrogen and thawed later in a water bath at 37 degrees C. The sorted or isolated CD4+, CD8+ and CD8+ TEMRA cells reached a purity of at least 90%. For this clonotype: It lacks a known antigen. No base qualities exist here, and no much larger clone lies one base off it.

V is pruned by 5 bases and J by 1 base, leaving 6 bases of the junction without a gene match. The CDR3 starts with the cysteine, ends with the phenylalanine, and has 14 residues. The CDR3 DNA has 42 bases and is translated from base 1. Sequences DFQATT (CDR1) and SNEGSKA (CDR2) are obtained from the germline V gene (reference sequence). RNA was extracted using the RNeasy kit, and roughly 0.45 to 1 microgram was reverse transcribed with random hexamers. The immunoSEQ multiplex PCR assay, covering 54 Vbeta and 13 Jbeta segments, was used to amplify TCR beta CDR3 regions. To correct PCR amplification bias, a synthetic template baseline was used for both primer optimization and computational correction. The authors' pipeline ran thus. Reads were annotated to V, D and J genes per IMGT and analyzed with immunoSEQ Analyzer, keeping only productive sequences. To calculate clonality, Shannon entropy was normalized by log2 of the number of productive unique sequences and then subtracted from one. For each patient and control, public and private clones were evaluated among the 100 most prevalent clones. Clones were defined as Susac-specific when absent from the healthy and MS cohorts, from some 1,100 published viral clones and from other ImmuneACCESS disease sequences. TCRdb trimmed public reads at Q25 via fastp, called clones via MiXCR and kept in-frame beta chains. Rows matching on CDR3 protein sequence are summarized as one entry with the most common DNA and genes. TCRdb's processing, not the authors', yielded these V and J calls. This sample holds 150,000 or so distinct CDR3 sequences; roughly 95% were observed only once. The ten largest clonotypes hold 0.13% of the sample.

The rearranged chain carries TRBV20-1 and TRBJ2-5; 8 central bases correspond to TRBD1. Sequencing was done on a sample of CD4+ T cells from PBMCs. This TCR was sampled from a human donor in good health. The CDR3 corresponds to CSAHPGQVQETQYF. The sequence in DNA is TGCAGTGCTCACCCGGGACAGGTCCAAGAGACCCAGTACTTC.